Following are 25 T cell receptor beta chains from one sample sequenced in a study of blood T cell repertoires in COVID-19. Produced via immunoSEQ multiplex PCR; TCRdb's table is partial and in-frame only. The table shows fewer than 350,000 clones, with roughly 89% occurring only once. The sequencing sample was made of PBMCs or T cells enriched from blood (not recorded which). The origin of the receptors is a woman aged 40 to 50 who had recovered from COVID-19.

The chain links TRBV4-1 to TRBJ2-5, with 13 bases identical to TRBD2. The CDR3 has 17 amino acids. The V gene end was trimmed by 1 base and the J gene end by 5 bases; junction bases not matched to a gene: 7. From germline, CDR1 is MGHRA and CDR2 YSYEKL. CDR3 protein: CASSQGGTSGARETQYF. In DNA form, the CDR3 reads TGCGCCAGCAGCCAAGGCGGGACTAGCGGGGCCAGGGAGACCCAGTACTTC.

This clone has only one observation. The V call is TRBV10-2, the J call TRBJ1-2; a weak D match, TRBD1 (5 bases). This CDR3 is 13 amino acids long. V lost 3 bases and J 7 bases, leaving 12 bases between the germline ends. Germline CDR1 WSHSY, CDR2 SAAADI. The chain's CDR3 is CASSEAAQGGYTF. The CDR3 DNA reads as TGCGCCAGCAGTGAAGCCGCCCAGGGTGGCTACACCTTC.

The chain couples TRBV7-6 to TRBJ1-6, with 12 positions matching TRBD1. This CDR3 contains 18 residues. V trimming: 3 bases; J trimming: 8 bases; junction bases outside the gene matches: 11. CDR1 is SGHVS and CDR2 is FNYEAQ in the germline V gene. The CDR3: CASSLTGTGGWLDSPLHF. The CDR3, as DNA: TGTGCCAGCAGCTTGACGGGGACAGGGGGCTGGCTAGATTCACCCCTCCACTTT.

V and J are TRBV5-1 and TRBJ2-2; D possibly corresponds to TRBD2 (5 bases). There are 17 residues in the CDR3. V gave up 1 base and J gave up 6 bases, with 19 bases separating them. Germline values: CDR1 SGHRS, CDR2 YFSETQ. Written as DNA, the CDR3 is TGCGCCAGCAGCTTGCGACCCGAGGCTAGCAGTGCCGGGGAGCTGTTTTTT. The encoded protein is CASSLRPEASSAGELFF.

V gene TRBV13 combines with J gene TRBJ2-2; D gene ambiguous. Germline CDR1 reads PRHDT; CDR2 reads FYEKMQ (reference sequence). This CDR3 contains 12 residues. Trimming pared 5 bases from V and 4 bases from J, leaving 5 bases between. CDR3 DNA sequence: TGTGCCAGCAGCCCTACCACCGGGGAGCTGTTTTTT. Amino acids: CASSPTTGELFF.

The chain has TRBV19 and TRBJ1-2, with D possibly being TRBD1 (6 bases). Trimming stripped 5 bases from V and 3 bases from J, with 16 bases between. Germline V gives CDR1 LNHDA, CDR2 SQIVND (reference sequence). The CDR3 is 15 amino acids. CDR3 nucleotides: TGTGCCAGTAGTGCAGGACAGCGGCAGGACTATGGCTACACCTTC. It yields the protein CASSAGQRQDYGYTF. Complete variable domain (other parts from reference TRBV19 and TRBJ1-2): DGGITQSPKYLFRKEGQNVTLSCEQNLNHDAMYWYRQDPGQGLRLIYYSQIVNDFQKGDIAEGYSVSREKKESFPLTVTSAQKNPTAFYLCASSAGQRQDYGYTFGSGTRLTVV.

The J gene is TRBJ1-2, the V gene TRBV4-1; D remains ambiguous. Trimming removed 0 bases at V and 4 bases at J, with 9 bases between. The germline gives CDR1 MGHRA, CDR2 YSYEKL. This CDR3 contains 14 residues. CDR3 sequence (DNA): TGCGCCAGCAGCCAAGATCGCAACAGCTATGGCTACACCTTC. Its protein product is CASSQDRNSYGYTF.

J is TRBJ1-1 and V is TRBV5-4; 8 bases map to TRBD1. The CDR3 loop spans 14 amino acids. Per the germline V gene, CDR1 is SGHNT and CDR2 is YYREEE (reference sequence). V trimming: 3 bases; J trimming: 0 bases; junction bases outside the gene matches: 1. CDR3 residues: CASSSGQVNTEAFF. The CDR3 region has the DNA TGTGCCAGCAGCTCGGGACAGGTGAACACTGAAGCTTTCTTT.

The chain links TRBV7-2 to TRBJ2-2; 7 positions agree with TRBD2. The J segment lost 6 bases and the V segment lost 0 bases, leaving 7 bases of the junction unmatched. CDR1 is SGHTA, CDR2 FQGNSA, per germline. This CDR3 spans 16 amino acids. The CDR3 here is CASSLAGVAGAGELFF. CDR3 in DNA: TGTGCCAGCAGCTTAGCGGGGGTAGCGGGTGCCGGGGAGCTGTTTTTT.

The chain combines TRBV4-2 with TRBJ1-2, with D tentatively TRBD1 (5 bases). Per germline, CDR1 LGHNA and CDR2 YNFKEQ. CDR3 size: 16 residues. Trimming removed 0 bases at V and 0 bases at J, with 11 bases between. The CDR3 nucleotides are TGTGCCAGCAGCCAAGATCGGGGGGGGACTAACTATGGCTACACCTTC. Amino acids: CASSQDRGGTNYGYTF.

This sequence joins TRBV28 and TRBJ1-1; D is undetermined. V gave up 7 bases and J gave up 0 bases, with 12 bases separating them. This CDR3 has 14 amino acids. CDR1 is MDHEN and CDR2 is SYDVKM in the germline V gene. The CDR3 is CASTLLGMNTEAFF. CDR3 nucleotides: TGTGCCAGCACCCTCCTTGGCATGAACACTGAAGCTTTCTTT.

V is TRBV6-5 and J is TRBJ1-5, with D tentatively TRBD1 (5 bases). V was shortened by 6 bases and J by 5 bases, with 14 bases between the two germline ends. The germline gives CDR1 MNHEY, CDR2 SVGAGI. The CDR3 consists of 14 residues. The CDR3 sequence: CASSSTGNYQPQHF. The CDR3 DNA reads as TGTGCCAGCAGCAGTACAGGTAACTATCAGCCCCAGCATTTT.

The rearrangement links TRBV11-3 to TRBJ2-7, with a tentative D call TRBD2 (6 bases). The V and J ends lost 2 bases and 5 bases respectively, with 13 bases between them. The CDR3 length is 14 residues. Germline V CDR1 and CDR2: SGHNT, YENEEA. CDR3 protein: CASSLTGSGNEQYF. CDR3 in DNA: TGTGCCAGCAGCTTAACCGGGAGTGGGAACGAGCAGTACTTC.

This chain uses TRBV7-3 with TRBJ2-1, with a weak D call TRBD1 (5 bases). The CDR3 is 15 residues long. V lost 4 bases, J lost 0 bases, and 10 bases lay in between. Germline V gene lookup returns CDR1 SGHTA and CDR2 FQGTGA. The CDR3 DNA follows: TGTGCCAGCAGCTCACAACAGGTCTCCTACAATGAGCAGTTCTTC. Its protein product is CASSSQQVSYNEQFF.

The CDR3 here is CASSGTGGSPLHF. CDR3 bases: TGCGCCAGCAGTGGGACCGGAGGTTCACCCCTCCACTTT. This chain uses TRBV10-2 with TRBJ1-6; D gene ambiguous. There are 13 residues in the CDR3. Trimming pared 4 bases from V and 9 bases from J, leaving 10 bases between. The germline gives CDR1 WSHSY, CDR2 SAAADI.

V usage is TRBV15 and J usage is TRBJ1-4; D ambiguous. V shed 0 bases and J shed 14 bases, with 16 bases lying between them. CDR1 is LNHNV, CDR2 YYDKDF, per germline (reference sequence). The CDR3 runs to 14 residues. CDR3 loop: CATSRDLPAQVLFF. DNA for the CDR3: TGTGCCACCAGCAGAGATCTACCAGCCCAGGTCCTGTTTTTT. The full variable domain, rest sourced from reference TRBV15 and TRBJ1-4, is DAMVIQNPRYQVTQFGKPVTLSCSQTLNHNVMYWYQQKSSQAPKLLFHYYDKDFNNEADTPDNFQSRRPNTSFCFLDIRSPGLGDTAMYLCATSRDLPAQVLFFGSGTQLSVL.

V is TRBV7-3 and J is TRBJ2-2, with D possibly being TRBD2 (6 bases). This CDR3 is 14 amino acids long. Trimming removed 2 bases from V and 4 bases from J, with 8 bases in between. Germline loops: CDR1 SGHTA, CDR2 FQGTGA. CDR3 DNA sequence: TGTGCCAGCAGCTTATCGGGGGTCACCGGGGAGCTGTTTTTT. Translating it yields CASSLSGVTGELFF.

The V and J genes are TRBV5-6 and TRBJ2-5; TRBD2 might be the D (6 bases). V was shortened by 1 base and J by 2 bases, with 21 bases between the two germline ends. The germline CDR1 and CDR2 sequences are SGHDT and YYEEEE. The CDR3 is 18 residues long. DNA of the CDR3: TGTGCCAGCAGCTTGCTCGGGAGAAGGGACGGGGGACAAGAGACCCAGTACTTC. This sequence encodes CASSLLGRRDGGQETQYF.

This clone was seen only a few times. CDR3 region: CAAHQRGPGDGYTF. In DNA, the CDR3 is TGTGCCGCCCATCAACGTGGCCCGGGAGATGGCTACACCTTC. The chain couples TRBV30 to TRBJ1-2; no clear D. The V gene's germline CDR1 is GTSNPN and CDR2 SVGIG (reference sequence). V lost 8 bases, J lost 6 bases, and 22 bases lay in between. The CDR3 covers 14 residues.

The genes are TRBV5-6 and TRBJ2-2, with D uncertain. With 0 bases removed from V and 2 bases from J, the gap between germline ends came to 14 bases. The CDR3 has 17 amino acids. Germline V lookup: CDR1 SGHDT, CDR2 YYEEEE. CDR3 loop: CASSLAISALNTGELFF. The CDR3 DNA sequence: TGTGCCAGCAGCTTGGCCATCTCTGCACTCAACACCGGGGAGCTGTTTTTT. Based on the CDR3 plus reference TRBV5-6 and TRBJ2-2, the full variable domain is DAGVTQSPTHLIKTRGQQVTLRCSPKSGHDTVSWYQQALGQGPQFIFQYYEEEERQRGNFPDRFSGHQFPNYSSELNVNALLLGDSALYLCASSLAISALNTGELFFGEGSRLTVL.

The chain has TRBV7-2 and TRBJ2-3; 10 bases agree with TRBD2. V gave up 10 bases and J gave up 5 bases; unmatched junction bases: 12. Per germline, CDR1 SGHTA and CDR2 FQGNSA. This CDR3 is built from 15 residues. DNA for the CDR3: TGTGCCACCGCCCTAGCGGGAGTTCTGGTAGATACGCAGTATTTT. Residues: CATALAGVLVDTQYF.

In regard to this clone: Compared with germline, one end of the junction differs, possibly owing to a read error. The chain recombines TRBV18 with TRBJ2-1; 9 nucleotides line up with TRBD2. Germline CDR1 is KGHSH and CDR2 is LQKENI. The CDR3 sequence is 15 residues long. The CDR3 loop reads CASSPNTGTSYLWIF. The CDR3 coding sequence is TGTGCCAGCTCACCGAATACCGGGACTAGCTATTTATGGATCTTC. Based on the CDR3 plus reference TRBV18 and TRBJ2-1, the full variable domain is NAGVMQNPRHLVRRRGQEARLRCSPMKGHSHVYWYRQLPEEGLKFMVYLQKENIIDESGMPKERFSAEFPKEGPSILRIQQVVRGDSAAYFCASSPNTGTSYLWIFGPGTRLTVL.

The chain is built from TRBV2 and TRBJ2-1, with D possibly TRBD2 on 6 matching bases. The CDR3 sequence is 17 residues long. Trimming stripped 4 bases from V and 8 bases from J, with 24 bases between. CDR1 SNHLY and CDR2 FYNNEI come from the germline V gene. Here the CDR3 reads CASSVFWPGDSWDEQFF. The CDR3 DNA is TGTGCCAGCAGTGTCTTTTGGCCGGGGGACTCTTGGGATGAGCAGTTCTTC. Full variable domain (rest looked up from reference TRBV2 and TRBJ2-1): EPEVTQTPSHQVTQMGQEVILRCVPISNHLYFYWYRQILGQKVEFLVSFYNNEISEKSEIFDDQFSVERPDGSNFTLKIRSTKLEDSAMYFCASSVFWPGDSWDEQFFGPGTRLTVL.

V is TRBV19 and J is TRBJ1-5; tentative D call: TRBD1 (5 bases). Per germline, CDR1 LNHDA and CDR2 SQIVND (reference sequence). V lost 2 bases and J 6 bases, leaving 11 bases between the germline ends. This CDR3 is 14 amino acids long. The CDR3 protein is CASSISRVGQPQHF. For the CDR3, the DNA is TGTGCCAGTAGTATAAGCAGGGTAGGTCAGCCCCAGCATTTT.

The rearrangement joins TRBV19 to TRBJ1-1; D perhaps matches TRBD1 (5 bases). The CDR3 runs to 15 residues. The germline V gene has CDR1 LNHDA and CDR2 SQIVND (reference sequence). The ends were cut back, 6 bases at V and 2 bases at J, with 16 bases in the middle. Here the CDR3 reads CASSPGRGTNTEAFF. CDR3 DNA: TGTGCCAGTAGCCCCGGACGGGGGACCAACACTGAAGCTTTCTTT.